This T cell receptor beta chain was sequenced for a study of blood T cell repertoires in COVID-19. Individuals aged roughly 18 to 95 years were recruited from about two dozen US areas. Assignment of participants to cohorts was predicated upon participant-reported clinical history. In the original processing: By means of reference gene primer amplification, nucleated cell counts were estimated. The table came from immunoSEQ multiplex PCR; TCRdb's copy has only in-frame clones and leaves some out. V, J and clone size reflect that table, while D and trimming were determined from the DNA. This table holds about 310,000 clones, 90% found once. V shed 6 bases and J shed 4 bases, with 16 bases lying between them. The CDR3 loop spans 14 amino acids. Germline V gene lookup returns CDR1 SGHDT and CDR2 YYEEEE.

The sample was PBMCs or T cells enriched from blood (not recorded which). The chain links TRBV5-6 to TRBJ1-2; the D is unclear. This clonotype was obtained from a young woman with acute COVID-19. The CDR3 is CASTPGSTSYGYTF. Written as DNA, the CDR3 is TGTGCCAGCACCCCGGGGAGCACCAGCTATGGCTACACCTTC.